This is a list of T cell receptor beta chains from one sample in a study of blood T cell repertoires in COVID-19. The assay was immunoSEQ multiplex PCR, and TCRdb's table has in-frame clones only and misses some. The sample includes fewer than 350,000 clones, approximately 90% seen only once; the top ten take roughly 6.3%. The sample taken for sequencing was PBMCs or T cells enriched from blood (not recorded which). The receptors originated from a woman aged 40 to 49 who had recovered from COVID-19. Both conserved end residues are trimmed from each CDR3. A row's size may be missing; if present it is once, few, many or a size class.

TRBV6-5	few	ASYSGTSYEQY
TRBV4-1	-	ASSRTLGRGRVNSPLH
TRBV5-1	-	ASSFITGGPVEQF
TRBV2	-	ASSPSPGQRTDTQY
TRBV28	-	ASSSTDRGGEKLF
TRBV14	-	ASSQVSSYEQY
TRBV11-2	-	ASSFRDRGGVTQY
TRBV2	-	ASSMPPQANPGELF
TRBV6-5	-	ASRRQGMGEQY
TRBV28	-	ASSPDRVYGYT
TRBV7-2	-	ASSLVGARGQETQY
TRBV7-2	-	ASSLGSGNPDTQY
TRBV4-2	-	ASSTGTGSHEQY
TRBV5-1	-	ASSLLDEQY
TRBV7-3	-	ASSFPDRGGIEAF
TRBV19	-	ASANDILNEKLF
TRBV19	-	ASRNTGVDGYT
TRBV9	-	ASSVLSGGRNEQF
TRBV15	-	ATSSTGTNYGYT
TRBV6-4	-	ASSEVPSRFNEQF
TRBV6-5	-	ASSLGGAGANVLT
TRBV24-1	-	ATSASGTGKGFYGYT
TRBV9	-	ASSVAISGSSYEQY
TRBV5-6	-	ASSRKVTANTGELF
TRBV6-6	-	ASSYRIGQADSEQY
TRBV13	-	ASSSSISGRASEQF
TRBV7-9	-	ASSREGSQPQH
TRBV7-2	few	ASSDTTYEQY
TRBV6-2/TRBV6-3	-	ASSEAPGGGDYEQY
TRBV9	-	ASSVDGGGNTIY
TRBV9	-	ASSGTSGHNEQF
TRBV29-1	-	SVGSFEYHNEQF
TRBV7-2	-	ASSHQGRNSPLH
TRBV11-2	-	ASSRTGGSLVAFGNTIY
TRBV19	-	ASSKGGGNQPQH
TRBV4-3	-	ASSQRTGETQY
TRBV18	few	ASSPGVGAAYSNQPQH
TRBV7-9	-	ASRQAGGTGYT
TRBV28	-	ASKRSLNTGELF
TRBV5-4	-	ASTPGGSEQY
TRBV7-3	-	ASSLWASGRADTQY
TRBV2	-	ASSSPGGFEQY
TRBV7-9	-	ASSSYRGGTGELF
TRBV6-2/TRBV6-3	-	ASSRQGVNTEAF
TRBV5-4	-	ASSKGAFSGANVLT
TRBV5-4	-	ASSLEGQGFGEAF
TRBV12-3/TRBV12-4	-	ASSWGQHNEQF
TRBV27	-	ASSFSSGTGVYYGYT
TRBV6-6	-	ASTGGQLSRANVLT
TRBV30	-	ASDRAYEQY
TRBV28	-	ASSLQGQGNEKLF
TRBV3-1/TRBV3-2	-	ASSLTGTGLGELF
TRBV18	few	ASSPRTSDTEAF